This T cell receptor (beta chain) stems from a study of blood T cell repertoires in COVID-19. Study-wide background: Spain, Italy and the United States supplied samples that represented acute and convalescent COVID-19. Nucleic acid was either cDNA or gDNA, and it came from T cells, B-cell-depleted T cells, or PBMCs.

V lost 7 bases and J 5 bases, leaving 14 bases between the germline ends. The CDR3 contains 14 residues. Germline loops: CDR1 KGHDR, CDR2 SFDVKD. As originally analysed: For nucleated cells, counts were estimated from reference gene primer amplification. The method was immunoSEQ multiplex PCR; TCRdb's version includes in-frame clones alone and lacks a portion of them. For V, J and clone size, that table is used; D and trimming come from the DNA. The sample lists hundreds of thousands of clones; 87% were seen once. The V and J genes are TRBV24-1 and TRBJ2-1; maybe TRBD1 (6 bases). This TCR was recovered from a woman in her fifties or sixties who had recovered from COVID-19. Sequencing was performed on peripheral blood. The CDR3 loop is CATRGPGQNNEQFF. The DNA of the CDR3 is TGTGCCACCAGGGGTCCAGGACAGAACAATGAGCAGTTCTTC.